This T cell receptor beta chain was recorded in a study of early T cells in non-severe SARS-CoV-2 infection. The overall study: From unsorted whole blood, bulk RNA was sequenced, and the chains remained unpaired. Study conclusions and caveats: Matching with VDJdb favored anti-spike CD8 responses (missing private and CD4 specificities).

The V end lost 5 bases, the J end lost 6 bases, and 14 bases lay between the germline ends. This CDR3 has 13 amino acids. Germline V lookup: CDR1 SGDLS, CDR2 YYNGEE. TCRdb ran MiXCR on the 5' RACE reads and lists one entry per CDR3 protein. In the table there are about 110,000 distinct CDR3 sequences, roughly 10% of which are singletons. A word on this clonotype: Its cognate antigen is unknown.

Sequenced sample: whole blood. The chain has TRBV9 and TRBJ1-1, with a possible D match to TRBD1 (6 bases). This receptor was obtained from an adult who was a healthcare worker with PCR-confirmed SARS-CoV-2 infection or an uninfected control (not recorded which). The CDR3 is CASSTGAYAEAFF. For the CDR3, the DNA is TGTGCCAGCAGTACGGGGGCGTACGCTGAAGCTTTCTTT. The full variable domain, in which reference TRBV9 and TRBJ1-1 provide the parts outside the CDR3, is DSGVTQTPKHLITATGQRVTLRCSPRSGDLSVYWYQQSLDQGLQFLIQYYNGEERAKGNILERFSAQQFPDLHSELNLSSLELGDSALYFCASSTGAYAEAFFGQGTRLTVV.